Detailed here is one T cell receptor beta chain. Its antigen remains unidentified. This record comes from a study of blood T cells in healthy people across ages. Turning to the study itself: Template switching picked up about one barcoded beta molecule for each two T cells.

The CDR3 length is 14 residues. Germline V gene lookup returns CDR1 SQVTM and CDR2 ANQGSEA. V lost 3 bases and J lost 1; bases outside the gene matches: 5. With a J-beta primer mix and a sample-barcoded 5' primer, a second PCR ran about 7 to 11 cycles. TCRdb fed the 5' RACE reads into MiXCR, producing one record per CDR3 protein. The sample records 650,000 to 700,000 distinct CDR3 sequences, approximately 29% being singletons. Study-level results: In long-lived donors, naive CD4+ cell counts and diversity exceeded those of aged donors.

The sequenced material came from blood. The rearrangement joins TRBV29-1 to TRBJ2-5; 7 bases align to TRBD1. This receptor was identified in a woman of 80 years or more in good health. The chain's CDR3 is CSVEDGTAQETQYF. In DNA form, the CDR3 reads TGCAGCGTTGAGGATGGGACAGCCCAAGAGACCCAGTACTTC.